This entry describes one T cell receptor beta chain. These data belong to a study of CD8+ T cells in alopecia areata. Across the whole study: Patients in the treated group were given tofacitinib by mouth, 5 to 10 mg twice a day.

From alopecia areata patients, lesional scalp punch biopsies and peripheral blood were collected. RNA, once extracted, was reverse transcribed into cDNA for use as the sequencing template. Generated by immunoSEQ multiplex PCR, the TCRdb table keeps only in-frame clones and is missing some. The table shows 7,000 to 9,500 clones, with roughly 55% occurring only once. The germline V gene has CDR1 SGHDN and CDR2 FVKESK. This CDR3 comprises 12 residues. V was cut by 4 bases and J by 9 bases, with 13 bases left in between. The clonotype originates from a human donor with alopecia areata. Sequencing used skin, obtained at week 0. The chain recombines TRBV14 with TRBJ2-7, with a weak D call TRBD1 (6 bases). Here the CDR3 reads CASSPKGVVQYF. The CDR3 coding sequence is TGTGCCAGCAGCCCTAAGGGGGTTGTGCAGTACTTC.